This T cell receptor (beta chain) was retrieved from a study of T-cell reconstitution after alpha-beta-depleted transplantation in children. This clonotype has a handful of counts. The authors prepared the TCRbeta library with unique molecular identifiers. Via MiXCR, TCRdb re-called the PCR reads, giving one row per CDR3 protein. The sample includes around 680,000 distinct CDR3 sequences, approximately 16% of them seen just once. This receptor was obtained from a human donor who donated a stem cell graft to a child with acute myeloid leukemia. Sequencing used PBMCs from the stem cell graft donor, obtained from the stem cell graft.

The CDR3 DNA reads as TGTGCCAGCAGCTTAGTTGGGGGGCAGGGTGTAGGTGTTGAGCAGTTCTTC. Encoded protein: CASSLVGGQGVGVEQFF. The V call is TRBV7-2, the J call TRBJ2-1, with D perhaps being TRBD1 or TRBD2 (6 bases each). Trimming took 1 base from V and 9 from J, leaving 22 bases between them. Germline values: CDR1 SGHTA, CDR2 FQGNSA. The CDR3 consists of 17 residues.